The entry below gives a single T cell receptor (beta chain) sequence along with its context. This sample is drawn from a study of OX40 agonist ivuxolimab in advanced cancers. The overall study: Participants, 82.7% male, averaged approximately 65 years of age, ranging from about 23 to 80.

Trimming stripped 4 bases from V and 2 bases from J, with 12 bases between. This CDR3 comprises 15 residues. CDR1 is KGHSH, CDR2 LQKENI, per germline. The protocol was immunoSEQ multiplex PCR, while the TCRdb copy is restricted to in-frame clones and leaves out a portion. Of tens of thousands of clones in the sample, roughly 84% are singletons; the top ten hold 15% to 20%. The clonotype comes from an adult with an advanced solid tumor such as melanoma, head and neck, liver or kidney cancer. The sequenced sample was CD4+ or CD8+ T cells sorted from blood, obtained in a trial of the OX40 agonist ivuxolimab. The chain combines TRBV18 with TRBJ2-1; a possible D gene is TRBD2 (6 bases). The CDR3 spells CASSLERLAYNEQFF. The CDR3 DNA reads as TGTGCCAGCTCACTCGAGAGACTAGCCTACAATGAGCAGTTCTTC.